Detailed here is one T cell receptor (beta chain). Its antigen is undetermined. This entry comes from a study of OX40 agonist ivuxolimab in advanced cancers. Study information: Partial responses were achieved by three patients, one with hepatocellular carcinoma and two with cutaneous melanoma. Overall study results and limits: In the 0.1 to 3.0 mg/kg range, CD4+ and CD8+ blood T cells had expanded clonally by week 6. Several nonresponders also turned out to have low normalized T-cell clonal expansion.

The length of the CDR3 is 15 residues. Germline values: CDR1 KGHSH, CDR2 LQKENI. V gave up 2 bases and J gave up 8 bases; unmatched junction bases: 9. Profiled with immunoSEQ multiplex PCR; TCRdb holds only in-frame clones, not every one. The table has roughly 58,000 clones, less than 90% seen once. The TCR comes from an adult with an advanced solid tumor such as melanoma, head and neck, liver or kidney cancer. V is TRBV18 and J is TRBJ2-1; 7 nucleotides line up with TRBD2. The sample in question was CD4+ or CD8+ T cells sorted from blood, obtained in a trial of the OX40 agonist ivuxolimab. This CDR3 reads CASSPFGGRADEQFF. The CDR3, as DNA: TGTGCCAGCTCACCATTTGGGGGGAGGGCAGATGAGCAGTTCTTC.